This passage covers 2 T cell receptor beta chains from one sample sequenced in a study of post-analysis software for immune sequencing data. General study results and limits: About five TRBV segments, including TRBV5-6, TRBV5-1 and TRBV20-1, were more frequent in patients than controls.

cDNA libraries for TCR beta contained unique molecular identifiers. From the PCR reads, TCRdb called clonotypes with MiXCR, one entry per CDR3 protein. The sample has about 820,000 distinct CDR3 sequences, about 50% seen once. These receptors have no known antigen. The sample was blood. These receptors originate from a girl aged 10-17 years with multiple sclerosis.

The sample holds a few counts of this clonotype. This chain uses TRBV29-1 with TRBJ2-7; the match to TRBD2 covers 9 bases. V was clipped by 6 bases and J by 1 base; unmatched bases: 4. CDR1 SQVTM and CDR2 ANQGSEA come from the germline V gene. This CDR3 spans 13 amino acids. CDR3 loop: CSVMGLASYEQYF. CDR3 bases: TGCAGCGTCATGGGACTAGCATCCTACGAGCAGTACTTC.

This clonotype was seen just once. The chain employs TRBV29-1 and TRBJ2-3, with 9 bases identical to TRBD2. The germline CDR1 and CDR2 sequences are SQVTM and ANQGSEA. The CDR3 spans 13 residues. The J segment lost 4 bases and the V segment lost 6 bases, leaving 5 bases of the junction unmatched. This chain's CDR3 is CSVGTSNADTQYF. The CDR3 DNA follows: TGCAGCGTCGGGACTAGCAACGCAGATACGCAGTATTTT.